The clone carrying this T cell receptor (beta chain) qualifies as medium-sized. CDR3 length: 15 amino acids. Per the germline V gene, CDR1 is MNHNS and CDR2 is SASEGT. J was trimmed by 6 bases and V by 4 bases; bases with no gene match: 8. By two-round multiplex PCR, the TCR beta CDR3 was amplified from genomic DNA. Amplification in first-round PCR relied on primers specific to each TRBV and TRBJ gene. Using its own MiXCR run on the multiplex PCR reads, TCRdb lists one record per CDR3 protein. The table lists 25,000 to 35,000 distinct CDR3 sequences, roughly 50% of them singletons. Blood draws of about 6 milliliters of peripheral blood occurred at each of two time points. This sample stems from a study of prognosis after radiotherapy for stage I lung cancer.

The sample in question was PBMCs, obtained before or after stereotactic body radiation therapy (not recorded which). V is TRBV6-1 and J is TRBJ1-5; 8 bases are shared with TRBD1. The TCR originated in a donor aged 50 or older with non-small cell lung cancer. The CDR3 here is CASSVQGGLGQPQHF. The DNA for the CDR3 is TGTGCCAGCAGTGTACAGGGGGGATTAGGTCAGCCCCAGCATTTT.